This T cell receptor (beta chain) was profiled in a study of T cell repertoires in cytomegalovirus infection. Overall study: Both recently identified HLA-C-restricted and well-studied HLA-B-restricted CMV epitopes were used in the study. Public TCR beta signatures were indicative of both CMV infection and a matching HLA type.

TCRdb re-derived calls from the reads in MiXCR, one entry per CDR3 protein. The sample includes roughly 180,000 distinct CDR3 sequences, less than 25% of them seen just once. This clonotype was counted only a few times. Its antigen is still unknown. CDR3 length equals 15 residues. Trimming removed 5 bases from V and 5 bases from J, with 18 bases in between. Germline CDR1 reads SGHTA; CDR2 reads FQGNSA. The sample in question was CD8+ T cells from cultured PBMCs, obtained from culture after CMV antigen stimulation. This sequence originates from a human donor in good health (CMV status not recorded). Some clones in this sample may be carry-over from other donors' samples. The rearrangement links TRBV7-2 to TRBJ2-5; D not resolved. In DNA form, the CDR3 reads TGTGCCAGCAGCCACGGTCTCCTATCCCGGGAGACCCAGTACTTC. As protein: CASSHGLLSRETQYF.